This TCR beta chain was captured by sequencing in a study of tumor and adjacent non-tumor tissue in lung cancer. Whole-study context: Histology: around twelve adenocarcinoma, a couple of squamous cell carcinoma, 1 small cell lung cancer. Each sample yielded 3.5 million to 5 million productive TCRbeta reads on average. Study-wide results and limits: Higher tumor TCR diversity was associated with shorter survival. Significantly higher TCR diversity was found in tumor than normal lung.

Germline CDR1 is MGHRA and CDR2 is YSYEKL. The CDR3 is 13 amino acids. In regard to this clonotype: Its cognate antigen is unknown. The junction does not match germline at one end; this may be a read error.

The template was RNA from unsorted bulk tissue. Three rounds of nested PCR, following a modified ARM-PCR protocol, produced the TCRbeta library. MiXCR was run by TCRdb on the multiplex PCR reads, yielding one entry per CDR3 protein. This sample has about 80,000 distinct CDR3 sequences, with about two thirds found just once. This receptor was taken from a woman aged 40 to 50 with non-small cell lung cancer. Sequencing was done on a sample of lung tumor tissue. The chain couples TRBV4-1 to TRBJ1-5; D unclear. For the CDR3, the DNA is TGCACCAGCAGCCACGGGAGAGATCAGCCCCAGCATTTT. Translating gives CTSSHGRDQPQHF.